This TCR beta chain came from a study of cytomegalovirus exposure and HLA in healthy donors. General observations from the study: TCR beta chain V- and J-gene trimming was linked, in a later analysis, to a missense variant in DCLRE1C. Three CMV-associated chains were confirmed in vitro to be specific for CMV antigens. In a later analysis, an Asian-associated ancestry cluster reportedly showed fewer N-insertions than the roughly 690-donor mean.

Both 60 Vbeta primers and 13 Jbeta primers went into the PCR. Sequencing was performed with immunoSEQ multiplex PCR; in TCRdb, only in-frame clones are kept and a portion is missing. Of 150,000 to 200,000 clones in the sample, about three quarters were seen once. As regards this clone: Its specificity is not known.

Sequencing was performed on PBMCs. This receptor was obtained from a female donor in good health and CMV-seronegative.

The CDR3 spells CASSWRIRETQYF. The CDR3 DNA is TGTGCCAGCAGTTGGAGGATAAGGGAGACCCAGTACTTC. V and J are TRBV2 and TRBJ2-5; the D gene is possibly TRBD2 (5 bases). V was pared by 5 bases and J by 5 bases, with 12 bases between. This CDR3 spans 13 amino acids. Per germline, CDR1 SNHLY and CDR2 FYNNEI.